The 23 T cell receptor beta chains below all came from one sample that was sequenced in a study of T cells in Graves' hyperthyroidism and ophthalmopathy. Researchers took RNA transcripts and amplified the TCR beta CDR3 regions from them. HTBI primers were used for first-round RT-PCR of the TCR CDR3. MiXCR was run by TCRdb on the multiplex PCR reads, yielding one entry per CDR3 protein. The table has some 490,000 distinct CDR3 sequences, roughly 15% seen once. What was sequenced was blood. All receptors come from a woman in her twenties or thirties with Graves' ophthalmopathy.

This chain links TRBV27 with TRBJ1-4; D unresolved. Germline values: CDR1 MNHEY, CDR2 SMNVEV (reference sequence). This CDR3 comprises 13 residues. Trimming cost V 6 bases and J 7 bases, with 12 bases left between them. CDR3 amino acids: CASSPGRGEKLFF. The CDR3 nucleotides are TGTGCCAGCAGCCCAGGCCGGGGTGAAAAACTGTTTTTT.

Ten or more counts support this clonotype. The gene calls are TRBV3-1 and TRBJ2-3, with TRBD2 matching 9 bases. The CDR3 consists of 15 residues. The V gene's germline CDR1 is LGHDT and CDR2 YNNKEL (reference sequence). V lost 1 base to trimming and J lost 4 bases; unmatched junction nucleotides: 3. CDR3 amino acids: CASSQVLAGADTQYF. CDR3 DNA sequence: TGTGCCAGCAGCCAAGTTTTAGCGGGAGCAGATACGCAGTATTTT.

This clonotype has only a few counts. The rearrangement joins TRBV9 to TRBJ2-7; no clear D. The V gene's germline CDR1 is SGDLS and CDR2 YYNGEE. This CDR3 is 10 amino acids long. Between the trimmed V and J ends, which lost 6 bases and 2 bases, there was a span of 3 bases. CDR3 sequence (DNA): TGTGCCAGCATACCCTACGAGCAGTACTTC. The encoded protein is CASIPYEQYF.

Ten or more counts support this clonotype. The chain has TRBV28 and TRBJ2-7; D might be TRBD2 (6 bases). There are 13 residues in the CDR3. Germline CDR1 and CDR2: MDHEN and SYDVKM. Trimming took 3 bases from V and 3 from J, leaving 9 bases between them. DNA of the CDR3: TGTGCCAGCAGTTTGCCCGGGAGCTACGAGCAGTACTTC. Translated, it gives CASSLPGSYEQYF.

This clonotype appeared many times. The CDR3 DNA reads as TGTGCCAGCGGACAGGGGAACACCGGGGAGCTGTTTTTT. Translating it yields CASGQGNTGELFF. The chain links TRBV2 to TRBJ2-2; 8 bases line up with TRBD1. CDR1 is SNHLY, CDR2 FYNNEI, per germline. J was trimmed by 1 base and V by 8 bases; bases with no gene match: 0. CDR3 size: 13 residues.

J is TRBJ2-6 and V is TRBV12-3 or TRBV12-4; 9 positions match TRBD1. There are 15 residues in the CDR3. V lost 6 bases and J lost 0; bases outside the gene matches: 0. The CDR3 nucleotides are TGTGCCAGCAGGACAGGGGGCTCTGGGGCCAACGTCCTGACTTTC. It translates to CASRTGGSGANVLTF.

The table lists this clonotype with many counts. The V call is TRBV27, the J call TRBJ2-7; D possibly corresponds to TRBD1 (5 bases). V was shortened by 2 bases and J by 3 bases, with 11 bases between the two germline ends. Per germline, CDR1 MNHEY and CDR2 SMNVEV (reference sequence). CDR3 length: 14 amino acids. The CDR3 coding sequence is TGTGCCAGCAGTTTAGGGGCGAGATACTACGAGCAGTACTTC. It translates to CASSLGARYYEQYF.

This clonotype was seen at least ten times. This chain links TRBV11-2 with TRBJ1-1; no reliable D call. Trimming pared 3 bases from V and 1 base from J, leaving 6 bases between. CDR1 is SGHAT and CDR2 is FQNNGV in the germline V gene. This CDR3 has 13 amino acids. The CDR3 region is CASSLNGNTEAFF. In DNA form, the CDR3 reads TGTGCCAGCAGCTTGAACGGGAACACTGAAGCTTTCTTT.

The chain employs TRBV28 and TRBJ1-2, with TRBD1 identical over 10 bases. V shed 5 bases, J shed 4 bases, and the junction held 7 bases outside the gene matches. The CDR3 has 15 amino acids. The germline CDR1 and CDR2 sequences are MDHEN and SYDVKM. CDR3 coding DNA: TGTGCCAGCAGTGTTCCCGGGACAGGGGTCTATGGCTACACCTTC. Amino acid sequence: CASSVPGTGVYGYTF.

The chain has TRBV2 and TRBJ1-2; TRBD1 might be the D (5 bases). The CDR3 is made up of 14 amino acids. Trimming shortened V by 8 bases and J by 4 bases, and 17 bases separated the two germline ends. Germline values: CDR1 SNHLY, CDR2 FYNNEI. The chain's CDR3 is CASARSTVFYGYTF. Written as DNA, the CDR3 is TGTGCCAGCGCCCGATCGACAGTTTTCTATGGCTACACCTTC.

The chain employs TRBV19 and TRBJ2-3, with a weak D call TRBD1 (5 bases). This CDR3 comprises 16 residues. CDR1 and CDR2 from the germline V gene are LNHDA and SQIVND (reference sequence). Trimming took off 4 bases at V and 0 bases at J, with 14 bases between the two ends. CDR3 protein: CASSTLGRSSTDTQYF. CDR3 in DNA: TGTGCCAGTAGTACTCTGGGGCGATCGAGCACAGATACGCAGTATTTT.

There are many counts of this clonotype. This chain links TRBV6-1 with TRBJ2-1; no definite D call. Trimming left V 8 bases short and J 0 bases short, with 8 bases between. The length of the CDR3 is 13 residues. Germline loops: CDR1 MNHNS, CDR2 SASEGT. CDR3 nucleotides: TGTGCCAGCCAGCCGGCCTCCTACAATGAGCAGTTCTTC. Protein sequence: CASQPASYNEQFF.

This chain links TRBV5-6 with TRBJ2-5; D gene ambiguous. V was shortened by 3 bases and J by 5 bases, with 20 bases between the two germline ends. This CDR3 is 16 amino acids long. Per germline, CDR1 SGHDT and CDR2 YYEEEE. The CDR3 region has the DNA TGTGCCAGCAGCTACGATCTCCTGGAAGGCTCGGAGACCCAGTACTTC. It codes for CASSYDLLEGSETQYF. The whole variable domain, filled in from reference TRBV5-6 and TRBJ2-5, reads DAGVTQSPTHLIKTRGQQVTLRCSPKSGHDTVSWYQQALGQGPQFIFQYYEEEERQRGNFPDRFSGHQFPNYSSELNVNALLLGDSALYLCASSYDLLEGSETQYFGPGTRLLVL.

This clonotype was detected many times. Here the CDR3 reads CASLIADYEQYF. The CDR3 coding sequence is TGTGCCAGTCTGATAGCGGACTACGAGCAGTACTTC. V is TRBV27 and J is TRBJ2-7; the D gene is possibly TRBD2 (6 bases). Trimming pared 9 bases from V and 3 bases from J, leaving 12 bases between. The CDR3 totals 12 residues. Germline CDR1 and CDR2: MNHEY and SMNVEV (reference sequence).

This clonotype came up once. The chain carries TRBV19 and TRBJ2-1; maybe TRBD2 (5 bases). V was cut by 2 bases and J by 1 base, with 12 bases left in between. Germline lookup yields CDR1 LNHDA and CDR2 SQIVND (reference sequence). This CDR3 has 16 amino acids. The CDR3 reads CASSIRSGVSYNEQFF. In DNA, the CDR3 is TGTGCCAGTAGTATAAGGAGCGGCGTGTCCTACAATGAGCAGTTCTTC.

As to this clonotype: One base away lies a much larger clone, so this may be a sequencing read error. The rearrangement joins TRBV10-3 to TRBJ1-1; TRBD1 agrees at 10 bases. The CDR3 spans 14 residues. Germline V CDR1 and CDR2: ENHRY, SYGVKD. The CDR3 reads CAIGEGDRGTEAFF. In DNA form, the CDR3 reads TGTGCCATCGGTGAGGGGGACAGGGGAACTGAAGCTTTCTTT.

This clonotype turned up a few times. This chain connects TRBV6-6 to TRBJ2-3; 9 bases line up with TRBD1. Germline CDR1 and CDR2: MNHNY and SVGAGI (reference sequence). CDR3 length equals 16 residues. The V gene end was trimmed by 0 bases and the J gene end by 3 bases; junction bases not matched to a gene: 4. The CDR3 loop reads CASSYSPGTGTDTQYF. The CDR3 bases are TGTGCCAGCAGTTACTCTCCCGGGACAGGGACAGATACGCAGTATTTT.

In its sample, this clonotype was seen many times. The chain combines TRBV7-2 with TRBJ2-7; TRBD2 agrees at 11 bases. The J segment lost 2 bases and the V segment lost 1 base, leaving 4 bases of the junction unmatched. This CDR3 is 16 amino acids long. Per the germline V gene, CDR1 is SGHTA and CDR2 is FQGNSA. CDR3 region: CASSLVVAGGPYEQYF. The CDR3 region has the DNA TGTGCCAGCAGCTTAGTGGTAGCGGGAGGGCCCTACGAGCAGTACTTC.

A note on this clonotype: The junction and the germline gene differ at one end; a read error may be behind it. The chain uses TRBV28 and TRBJ1-1, with D possibly matching TRBD1 (5 bases). This CDR3 region has 15 residues. Germline-derived CDR1 and CDR2 are MDHEN and SYDVKM. The CDR3 DNA sequence: TGTGTCAGCAGGTCGGGGGGGGGGGTCTACACTGAAGCTTTCTTT. Translated, it gives CVSRSGGGVYTEAFF.

V usage is TRBV15 and J usage is TRBJ2-1; 9 nucleotides match TRBD2. Trimming took 1 base from V and 3 from J; bases not matched to a gene: 1. Germline values: CDR1 LNHNV, CDR2 YYDKDF (reference sequence). The CDR3 is 15 residues long. CDR3 region: CATSRGTSDYNEQFF. CDR3 DNA: TGTGCCACCAGCAGAGGGACTAGCGACTACAATGAGCAGTTCTTC.

This clonotype has only a few counts. The chain couples TRBV25-1 to TRBJ2-1; D is possibly TRBD2 (6 bases). Germline CDR1 and CDR2: MGHDK and SYGVNS. The CDR3 covers 14 residues. The V end was cut by 3 bases, the J end by 7 bases, with 13 bases between. The CDR3 loop is CASSDFSGPNEQFF. The CDR3 DNA is TGTGCCAGCAGTGACTTTAGCGGACCTAATGAGCAGTTCTTC.

This clonotype was picked up many times. The V and J genes are TRBV7-2 and TRBJ2-5, with no clear D. CDR3 length: 12 residues. V dropped 1 base and J dropped 5 bases, with 5 bases sitting between them. From germline, CDR1 is SGHTA and CDR2 FQGNSA. The CDR3 spells CASSLVFETQYF. Written as DNA, the CDR3 is TGTGCCAGCAGCTTAGTTTTTGAGACCCAGTACTTC.

The sample holds a few counts of this clonotype. The V call is TRBV27, the J call TRBJ2-1; TRBD2 matches 13 bases. V was clipped by 9 bases and J by 6 bases; unmatched bases: 5. The V gene's germline CDR1 is MNHEY and CDR2 SMNVEV (reference sequence). The CDR3 is made up of 14 amino acids. The CDR3 DNA reads as TGTGCCAGTCATACTAGCGGGAGGGCCAATGAGCAGTTCTTC. This codes for CASHTSGRANEQFF.